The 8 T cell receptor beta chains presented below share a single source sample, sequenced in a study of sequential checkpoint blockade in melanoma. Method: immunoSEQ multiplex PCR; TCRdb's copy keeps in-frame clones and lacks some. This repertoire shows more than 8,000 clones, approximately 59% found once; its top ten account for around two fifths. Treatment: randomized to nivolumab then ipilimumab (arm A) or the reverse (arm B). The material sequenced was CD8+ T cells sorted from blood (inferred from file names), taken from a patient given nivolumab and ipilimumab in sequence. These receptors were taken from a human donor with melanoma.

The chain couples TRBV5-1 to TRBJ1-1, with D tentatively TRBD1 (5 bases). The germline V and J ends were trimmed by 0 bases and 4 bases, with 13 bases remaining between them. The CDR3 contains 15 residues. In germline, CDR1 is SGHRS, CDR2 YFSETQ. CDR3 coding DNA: TGCGCCAGCAGCTTGGCGATCGGGGGAAGCACTGAAGCTTTCTTT. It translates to CASSLAIGGSTEAFF.

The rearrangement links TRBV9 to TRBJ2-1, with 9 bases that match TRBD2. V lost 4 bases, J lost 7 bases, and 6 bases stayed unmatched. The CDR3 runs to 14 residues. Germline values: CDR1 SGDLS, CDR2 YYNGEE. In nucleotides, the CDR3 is TGTGCCAGCAGCCCTAGCGGGGAGGGAAATGAGCAGTTCTTC. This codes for CASSPSGEGNEQFF.

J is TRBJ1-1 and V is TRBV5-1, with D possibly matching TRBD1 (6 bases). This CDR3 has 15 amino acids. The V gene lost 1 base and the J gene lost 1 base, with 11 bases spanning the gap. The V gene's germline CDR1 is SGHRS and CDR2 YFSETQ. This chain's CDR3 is CASSLWRTENTEAFF. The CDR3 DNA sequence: TGCGCCAGCAGCTTGTGGAGGACAGAGAACACTGAAGCTTTCTTT. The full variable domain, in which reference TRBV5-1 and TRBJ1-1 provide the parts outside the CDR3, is KAGVTQTPRYLIKTRGQQVTLSCSPISGHRSVSWYQQTPGQGLQFLFEYFSETQRNKGNFPGRFSGRQFSNSRSEMNVSTLELGDSALYLCASSLWRTENTEAFFGQGTRLTVV.

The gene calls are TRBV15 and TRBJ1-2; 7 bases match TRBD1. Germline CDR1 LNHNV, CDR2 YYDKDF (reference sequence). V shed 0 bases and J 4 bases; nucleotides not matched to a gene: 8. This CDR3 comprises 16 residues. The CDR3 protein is CATSRDWGQTSYGYTF. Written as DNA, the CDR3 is TGTGCCACCAGCAGAGATTGGGGACAGACCTCCTATGGCTACACCTTC.

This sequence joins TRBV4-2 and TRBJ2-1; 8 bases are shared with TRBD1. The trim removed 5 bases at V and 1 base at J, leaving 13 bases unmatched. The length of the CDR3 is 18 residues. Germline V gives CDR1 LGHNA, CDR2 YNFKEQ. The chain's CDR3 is CASSLVFGTGGSYNEQFF. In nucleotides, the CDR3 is TGTGCCAGCAGCTTAGTCTTCGGGACAGGAGGGTCCTACAATGAGCAGTTCTTC.

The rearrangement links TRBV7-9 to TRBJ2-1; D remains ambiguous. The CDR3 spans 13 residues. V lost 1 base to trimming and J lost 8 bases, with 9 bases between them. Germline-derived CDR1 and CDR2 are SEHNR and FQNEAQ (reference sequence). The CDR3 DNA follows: TGTGCCAGCAGCTTAGGACTTAGGTATGAGCAGTTCTTC. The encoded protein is CASSLGLRYEQFF.

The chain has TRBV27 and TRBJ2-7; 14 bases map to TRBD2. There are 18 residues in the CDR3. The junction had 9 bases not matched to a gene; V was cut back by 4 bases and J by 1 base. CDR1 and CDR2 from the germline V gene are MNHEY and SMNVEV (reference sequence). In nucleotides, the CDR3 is TGTGCCAGCAGTTACGGGACTAGCGGGGGCGGTCGATCCTACGAGCAGTACTTC. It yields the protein CASSYGTSGGGRSYEQYF.

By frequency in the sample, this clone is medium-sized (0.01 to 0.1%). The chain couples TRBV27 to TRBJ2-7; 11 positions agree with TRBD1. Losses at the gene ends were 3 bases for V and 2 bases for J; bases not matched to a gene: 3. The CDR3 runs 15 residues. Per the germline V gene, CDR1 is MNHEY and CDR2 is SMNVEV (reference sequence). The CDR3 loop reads CASSLGTGGTYEQYF. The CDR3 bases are TGTGCCAGCAGTTTGGGGACAGGGGGGACCTACGAGCAGTACTTC.